This is a list of T cell receptor beta chains from one sample in a study of blood T cell repertoires in COVID-19. Produced via immunoSEQ multiplex PCR; TCRdb's table is partial and in-frame only. The sample shows some 200,000 clones, roughly 91% of them seen only once. The sequenced sample consisted of PBMCs or T cells enriched from blood (not recorded which). These receptors originate from a man aged 25 to 40 in a cohort exposed to, infected with or recovered from COVID-19 (not recorded which). CDR3s include the opening cysteine and the closing phenylalanine or tryptophan.

TRBJ2-4	TRBV21-1	CASSKEVGSSRKNIQYF
TRBJ2-1	TRBV7-9	CASSFDGSYNEQFF
TRBJ2-4	TRBV2	CASSLSFREGKNIQYF
TRBJ2-1	TRBV3-1/TRBV3-2	CASSQIQSQQFF
TRBJ1-6	TRBV2	CASSELQRLWDNSPLHF
TRBJ2-5	TRBV25-1	CASSGGETQYF
TRBJ2-1	TRBV7-2	CASSLTQGPANEQFF
TRBJ2-2	TRBV7-3	CASSLGTTTGELFF
TRBJ2-7	TRBV11-2	CASSHTGLAAYEQYF
TRBJ1-1	TRBV5-1	CASSSGNTEAFF
TRBJ1-1	TRBV6-5	CASSTWGRGEAFF
TRBJ2-2	TRBV19	CASSISPNTGELFF
TRBJ2-7	TRBV14	CASSEGIRPLSF
TRBJ2-5	TRBV7-3	CASSLGGTGMQTQYF
TRBJ2-2	TRBV27	CASSPWDRSNTGELFF
TRBJ1-1	TRBV7-9	CASSFGRGHTEAFF
TRBJ1-1	TRBV27	CASRLLDRGTEAFF
TRBJ1-1	TRBV5-1	CASSSELNTEAFF
TRBJ1-2	TRBV13	CASSARGGAYTF
TRBJ2-7	TRBV7-8	CASSPLAGQSSYEQYF
TRBJ2-7	TRBV7-9	CASSLVPSGSYEQYF
TRBJ2-5	TRBV5-1	CASSLARGPDMETQYF
TRBJ2-7	TRBV28	CASSLSGSYKQYF
TRBJ1-1	TRBV6-2/TRBV6-3	CASSPRWTPTEAFF
TRBJ1-2	TRBV12-3/TRBV12-4	CASSFGGGYGYTF
TRBJ2-1	TRBV28	CASSYPGTSGVNEQFF
TRBJ1-1	TRBV9	CASSIRDSTEAFF
TRBJ2-1	TRBV6-5	CASSHDYTDNEQFF
TRBJ2-4	TRBV5-6	CASSLAGAAKNIQYF
TRBJ2-7	TRBV27	CATLRGLEQYF
TRBJ2-3	TRBV7-8	CASSLKGGTSGRRSTDTQYF
TRBJ2-7	TRBV5-1	CASSPATGASHAEQYF
TRBJ2-1	TRBV7-3	CASSPRTGDEQFF
TRBJ2-7	TRBV25-1	CASSEYPSGSYEQYF
TRBJ2-1	TRBV19	CASSMIASNEQFF
TRBJ1-2	TRBV18	CASSQQGGANYGYTF
TRBJ2-6	TRBV10-3	CAIKQNSGANVLTF
TRBJ1-4	TRBV5-1	CASSTSRASTEKLFF